The 14 T cell receptor beta chains below all came from one sample that was sequenced in a study of blood T cell repertoires in COVID-19. Clones were read by immunoSEQ multiplex PCR, and TCRdb kept only the in-frame ones, dropping some. The sample includes about 160,000 clones, about three quarters of them seen just once. Input material: peripheral blood. All receptors derive from a man in his sixties with acute or convalescent COVID-19.

In this sample, this clone turned up many times. The genes are TRBV2 and TRBJ1-1; 8 positions agree with TRBD1. CDR1 is SNHLY, CDR2 FYNNEI, per germline. This CDR3 has 11 amino acids. V gave up 6 bases and J gave up 12 bases; unmatched junction bases: 6. CDR3 in amino acids: CASRGRGLSFF. The CDR3 coding sequence is TGTGCCAGCAGGGGCAGGGGGCTGTCTTTCTTT.

The genes are TRBV23-1 and TRBJ1-5; TRBD1 agrees at 9 bases. TRBV23-1 is an ORF, with its function uncertain. This CDR3 region has 20 residues. Losses at the gene ends were 4 bases for V and 0 bases for J; bases not matched to a gene: 16. CDR3 amino acids: CASSLPGWQGQGYSNQPQHF. CDR3 nucleotide sequence: TGCGCCAGCAGTCTACCCGGGTGGCAGGGACAGGGTTATAGCAATCAGCCCCAGCATTTT.

As regards this clone: This same CDR3 is encoded by further DNA sequences in the sample. J is TRBJ1-5 and V is TRBV19; TRBD1 aligns across 10 bases. Germline assignment: CDR1 LNHDA and CDR2 SQIVND (reference sequence). The CDR3 contains 15 residues. V dropped 5 bases and J dropped 1; count of bases not matched to a gene: 2. In DNA, the CDR3 is TGTGCCAGTAGTCGACAGGGGGCGAGCAATCAGCCCCAGCATTTT. Amino acid sequence: CASSRQGASNQPQHF. Looking up the rest from reference TRBV19 and TRBJ1-5 gives the full variable domain: DGGITQSPKYLFRKEGQNVTLSCEQNLNHDAMYWYRQDPGQGLRLIYYSQIVNDFQKGDIAEGYSVSREKKESFPLTVTSAQKNPTAFYLCASSRQGASNQPQHFGDGTRLSIL.

J is TRBJ2-2 and V is TRBV18, with D maybe TRBD1 (6 bases). This CDR3 contains 17 residues. CDR1 KGHSH and CDR2 LQKENI come from the germline V gene. With 0 bases removed from V and 4 bases from J, the gap between germline ends came to 15 bases. The CDR3 region is CASSPPRGGQVTGELFF. CDR3 nucleotide sequence: TGTGCCAGCTCACCACCGCGTGGGGGCCAAGTCACCGGGGAGCTGTTTTTT.

The rearrangement links TRBV6-5 to TRBJ1-4; tentative D call: TRBD1 (5 bases). CDR1 and CDR2 (germline): MNHEY, SVGAGI. V was shortened by 2 bases and J by 4 bases, with 8 bases between the two germline ends. This CDR3 contains 14 residues. Written as DNA, the CDR3 is TGTGCCAGCAGTTACGGGGGGGATAATGAAAAACTGTTTTTT. It yields the protein CASSYGGDNEKLFF.

The J gene is TRBJ1-5, the V gene TRBV12-5; 7 bases fit TRBD1. The germline CDR1 and CDR2 sequences are LGHNT and FRNRAP. V was clipped by 6 bases and J by 4 bases; unmatched bases: 6. The CDR3 covers 14 residues. CDR3 coding DNA: TGTGCTAGTGGCTCGGGACAGCCAAATCAGCCCCAGCATTTT. Translating gives CASGSGQPNQPQHF.

This clone was seen more than once but under ten times. The V and J genes are TRBV11-2 and TRBJ1-2; TRBD1 aligns across 9 bases. The ends lost 2 bases at V and 6 bases at J; junction bases unmatched: 10. Germline-derived CDR1 and CDR2 are SGHAT and FQNNGV. The CDR3 has 16 residues. The CDR3: CASSLMVRGQGDGYTF. As DNA, the CDR3 is TGTGCCAGCAGCTTAATGGTACGGGGACAGGGTGATGGCTACACCTTC.

The rearrangement uses TRBV12-3 or TRBV12-4 and TRBJ2-2, with no clear D. The V end was cut by 5 bases, the J end by 8 bases, with 9 bases between. The CDR3 is 12 amino acids. For the CDR3, the DNA is TGTGCCAGCAGTCCTTTACAAGGGGAGCTGTTTTTT. It is translated as CASSPLQGELFF.

The rearrangement joins TRBV2 to TRBJ1-5; TRBD1 aligns across 8 bases. Trimming took 3 bases from V and 5 from J; bases not matched to a gene: 6. Germline CDR1 SNHLY, CDR2 FYNNEI. The CDR3 has 15 amino acids. This chain's CDR3 is CASSDQRQGYQPQHF. The CDR3 bases are TGTGCCAGCAGTGACCAAAGACAGGGGTATCAGCCCCAGCATTTT.

V gene TRBV19 combines with J gene TRBJ2-4; D possibly corresponds to TRBD2 (7 bases). The CDR3 sequence is 12 residues long. Germline CDR1 LNHDA, CDR2 SQIVND (reference sequence). Between the trimmed V and J ends, which lost 3 bases and 15 bases, there was a span of 15 bases. In nucleotides, the CDR3 is TGTGCCAGTAGTATCCGGGGGGCCTCTGTGTACTTC. Its protein product is CASSIRGASVYF.

The chain joins TRBV7-2 to TRBJ1-1; D is ambiguous. This CDR3 region has 15 residues. The germline V gene has CDR1 SGHTA and CDR2 FQGNSA. Trimming pared 4 bases from V and 0 bases from J, leaving 12 bases between. The CDR3 loop reads CASSSPGRMNTEAFF. CDR3 in DNA: TGTGCCAGCAGCTCTCCCGGGAGGATGAACACTGAAGCTTTCTTT.

The chain is built from TRBV24-1 and TRBJ2-7, with TRBD2 as a possible D gene (5 bases). In germline, CDR1 is KGHDR, CDR2 SFDVKD. V was pared by 3 bases and J by 6 bases, with 14 bases between. The CDR3 length is 14 residues. The CDR3 loop reads CATSDTDYKGEQYF. CDR3 in DNA: TGTGCCACCAGTGATACCGACTACAAGGGCGAGCAGTACTTC.

The chain is built from TRBV2 and TRBJ2-1; D unresolved. Deletions cut 4 bases from V and 5 bases from J, with 12 bases between. The CDR3 is made up of 14 amino acids. The germline gives CDR1 SNHLY, CDR2 FYNNEI. The CDR3 sequence is CASSARVSNNEQFF. Here the CDR3 DNA reads TGTGCCAGCAGTGCCCGCGTCTCGAACAATGAGCAGTTCTTC.

This clone has more than one count but fewer than ten. The V call is TRBV5-1, the J call TRBJ1-2, with 9 bases aligning to TRBD1. CDR3 length: 14 residues. V was clipped by 4 bases and J by 7 bases; unmatched bases: 8. The germline V gene encodes CDR1 SGHRS and CDR2 YFSETQ. The CDR3 sequence is CASSLGQGSSGYTF. The CDR3 DNA reads TGCGCCAGCAGCCTCGGACAGGGGTCGTCTGGCTACACCTTC. Full variable domain (missing parts from reference TRBV5-1 and TRBJ1-2): KAGVTQTPRYLIKTRGQQVTLSCSPISGHRSVSWYQQTPGQGLQFLFEYFSETQRNKGNFPGRFSGRQFSNSRSEMNVSTLELGDSALYLCASSLGQGSSGYTFGSGTRLTVV.